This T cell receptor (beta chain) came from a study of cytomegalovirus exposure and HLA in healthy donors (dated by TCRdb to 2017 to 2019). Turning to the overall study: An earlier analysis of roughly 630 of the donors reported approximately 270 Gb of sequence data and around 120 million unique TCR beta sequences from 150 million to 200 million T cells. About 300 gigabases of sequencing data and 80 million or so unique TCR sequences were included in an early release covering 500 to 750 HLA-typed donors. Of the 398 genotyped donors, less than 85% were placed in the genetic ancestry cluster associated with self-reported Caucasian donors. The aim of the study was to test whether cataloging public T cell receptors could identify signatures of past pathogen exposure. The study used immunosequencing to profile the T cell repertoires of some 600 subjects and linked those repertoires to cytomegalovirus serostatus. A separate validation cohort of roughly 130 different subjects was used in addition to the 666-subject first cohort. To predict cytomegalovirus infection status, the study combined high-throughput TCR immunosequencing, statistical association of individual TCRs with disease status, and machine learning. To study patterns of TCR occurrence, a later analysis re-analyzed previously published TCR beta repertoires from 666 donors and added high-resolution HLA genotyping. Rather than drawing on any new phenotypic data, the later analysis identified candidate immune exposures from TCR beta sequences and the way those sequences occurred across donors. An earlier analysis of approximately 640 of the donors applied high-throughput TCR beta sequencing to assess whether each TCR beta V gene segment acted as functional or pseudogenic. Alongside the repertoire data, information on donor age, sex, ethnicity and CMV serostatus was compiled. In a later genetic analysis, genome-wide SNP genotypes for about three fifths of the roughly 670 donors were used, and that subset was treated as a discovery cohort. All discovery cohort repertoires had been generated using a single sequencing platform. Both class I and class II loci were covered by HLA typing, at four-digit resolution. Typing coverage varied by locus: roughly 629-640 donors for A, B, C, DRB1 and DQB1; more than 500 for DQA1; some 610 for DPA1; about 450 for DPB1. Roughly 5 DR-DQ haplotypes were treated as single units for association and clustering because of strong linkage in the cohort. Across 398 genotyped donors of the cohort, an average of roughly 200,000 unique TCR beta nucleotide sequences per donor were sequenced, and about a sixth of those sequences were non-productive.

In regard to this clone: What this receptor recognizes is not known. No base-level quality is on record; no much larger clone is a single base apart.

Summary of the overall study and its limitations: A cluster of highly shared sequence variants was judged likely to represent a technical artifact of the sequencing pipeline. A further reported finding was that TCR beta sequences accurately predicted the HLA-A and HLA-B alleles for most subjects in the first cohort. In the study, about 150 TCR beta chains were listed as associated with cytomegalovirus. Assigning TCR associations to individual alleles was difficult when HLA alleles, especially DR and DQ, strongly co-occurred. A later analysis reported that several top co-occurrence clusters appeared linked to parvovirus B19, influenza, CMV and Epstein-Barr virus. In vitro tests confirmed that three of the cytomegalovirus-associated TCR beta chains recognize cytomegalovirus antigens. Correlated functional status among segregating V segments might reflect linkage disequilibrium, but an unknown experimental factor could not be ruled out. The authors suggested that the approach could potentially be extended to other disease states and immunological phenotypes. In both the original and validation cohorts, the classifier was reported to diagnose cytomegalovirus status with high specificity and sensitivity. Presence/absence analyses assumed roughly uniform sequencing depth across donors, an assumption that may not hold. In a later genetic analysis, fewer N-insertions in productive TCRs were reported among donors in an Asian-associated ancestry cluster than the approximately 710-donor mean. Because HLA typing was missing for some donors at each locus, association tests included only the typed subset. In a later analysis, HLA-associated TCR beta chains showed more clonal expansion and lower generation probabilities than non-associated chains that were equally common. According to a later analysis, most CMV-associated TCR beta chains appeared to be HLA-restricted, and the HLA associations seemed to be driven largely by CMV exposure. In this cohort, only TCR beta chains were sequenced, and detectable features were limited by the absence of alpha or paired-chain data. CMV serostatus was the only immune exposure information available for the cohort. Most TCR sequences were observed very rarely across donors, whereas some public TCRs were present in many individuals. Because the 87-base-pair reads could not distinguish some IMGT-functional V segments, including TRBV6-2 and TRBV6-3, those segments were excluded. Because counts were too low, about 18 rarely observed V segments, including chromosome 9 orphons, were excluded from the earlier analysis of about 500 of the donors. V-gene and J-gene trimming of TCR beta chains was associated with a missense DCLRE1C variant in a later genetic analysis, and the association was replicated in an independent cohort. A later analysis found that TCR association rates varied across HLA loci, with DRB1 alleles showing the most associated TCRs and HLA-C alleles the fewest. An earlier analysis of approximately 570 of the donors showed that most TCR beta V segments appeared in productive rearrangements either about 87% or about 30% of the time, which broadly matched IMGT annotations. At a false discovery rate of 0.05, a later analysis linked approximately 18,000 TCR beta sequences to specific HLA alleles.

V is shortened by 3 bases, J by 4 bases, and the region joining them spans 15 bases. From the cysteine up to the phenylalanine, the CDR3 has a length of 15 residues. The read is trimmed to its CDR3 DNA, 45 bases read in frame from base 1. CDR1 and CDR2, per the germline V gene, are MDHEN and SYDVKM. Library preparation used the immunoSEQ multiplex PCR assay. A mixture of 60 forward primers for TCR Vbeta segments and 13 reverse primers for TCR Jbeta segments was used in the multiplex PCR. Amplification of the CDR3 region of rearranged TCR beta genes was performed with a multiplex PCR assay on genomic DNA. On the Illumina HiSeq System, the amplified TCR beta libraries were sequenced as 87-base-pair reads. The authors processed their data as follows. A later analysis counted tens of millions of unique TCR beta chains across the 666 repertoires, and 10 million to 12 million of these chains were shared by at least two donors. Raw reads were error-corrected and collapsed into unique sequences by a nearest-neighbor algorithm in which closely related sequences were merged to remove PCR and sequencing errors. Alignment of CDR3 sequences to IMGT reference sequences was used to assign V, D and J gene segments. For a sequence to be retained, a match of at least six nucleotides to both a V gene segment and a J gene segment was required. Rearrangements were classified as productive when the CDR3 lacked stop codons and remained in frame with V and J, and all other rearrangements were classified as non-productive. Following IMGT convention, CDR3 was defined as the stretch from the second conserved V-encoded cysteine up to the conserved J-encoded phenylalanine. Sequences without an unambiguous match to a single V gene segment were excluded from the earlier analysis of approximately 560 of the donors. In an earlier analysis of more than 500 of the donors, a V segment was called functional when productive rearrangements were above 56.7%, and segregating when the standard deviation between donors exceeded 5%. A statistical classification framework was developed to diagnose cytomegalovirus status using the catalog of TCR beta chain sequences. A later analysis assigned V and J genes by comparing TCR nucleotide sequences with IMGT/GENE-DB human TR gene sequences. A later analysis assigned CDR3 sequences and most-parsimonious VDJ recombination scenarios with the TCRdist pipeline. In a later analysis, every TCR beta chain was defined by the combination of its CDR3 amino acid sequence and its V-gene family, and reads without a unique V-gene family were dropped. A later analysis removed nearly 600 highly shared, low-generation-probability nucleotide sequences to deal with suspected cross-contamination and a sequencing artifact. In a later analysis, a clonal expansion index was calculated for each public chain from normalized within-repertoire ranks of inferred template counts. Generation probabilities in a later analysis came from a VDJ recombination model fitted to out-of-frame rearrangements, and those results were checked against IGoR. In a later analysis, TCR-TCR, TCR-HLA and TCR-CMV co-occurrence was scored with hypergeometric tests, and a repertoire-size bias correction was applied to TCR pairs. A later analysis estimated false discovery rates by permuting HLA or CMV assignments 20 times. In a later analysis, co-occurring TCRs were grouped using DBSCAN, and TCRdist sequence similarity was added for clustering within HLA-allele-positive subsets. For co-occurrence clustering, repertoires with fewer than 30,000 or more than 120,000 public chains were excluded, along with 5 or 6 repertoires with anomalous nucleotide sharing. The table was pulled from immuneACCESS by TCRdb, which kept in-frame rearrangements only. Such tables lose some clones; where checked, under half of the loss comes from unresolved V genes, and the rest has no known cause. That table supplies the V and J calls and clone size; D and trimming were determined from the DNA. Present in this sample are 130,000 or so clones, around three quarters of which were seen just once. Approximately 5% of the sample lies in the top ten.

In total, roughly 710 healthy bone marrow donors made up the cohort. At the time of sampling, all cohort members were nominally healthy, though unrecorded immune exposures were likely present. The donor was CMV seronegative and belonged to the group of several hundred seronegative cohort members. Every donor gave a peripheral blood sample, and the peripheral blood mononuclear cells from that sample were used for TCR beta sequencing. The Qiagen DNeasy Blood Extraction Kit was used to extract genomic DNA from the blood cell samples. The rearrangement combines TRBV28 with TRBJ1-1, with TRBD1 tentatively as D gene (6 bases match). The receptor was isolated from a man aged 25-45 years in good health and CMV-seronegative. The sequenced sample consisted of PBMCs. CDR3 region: CASSLSGVRSTEAFF. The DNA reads TGTGCCAGCAGTTTGTCAGGGGTTCGGTCCACTGAAGCTTTCTTT.